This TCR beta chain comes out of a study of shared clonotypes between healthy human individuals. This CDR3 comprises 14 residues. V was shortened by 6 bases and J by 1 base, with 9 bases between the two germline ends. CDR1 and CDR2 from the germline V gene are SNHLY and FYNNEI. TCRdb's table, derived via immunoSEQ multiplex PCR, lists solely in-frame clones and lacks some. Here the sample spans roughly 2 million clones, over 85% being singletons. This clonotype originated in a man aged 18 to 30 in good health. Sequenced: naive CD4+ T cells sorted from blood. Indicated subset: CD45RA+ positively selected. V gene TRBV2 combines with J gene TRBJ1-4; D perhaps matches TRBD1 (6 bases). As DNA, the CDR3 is TGTGCCAGCAGCTCACAGGGAACTAATGAAAAACTGTTTTTT. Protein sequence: CASSSQGTNEKLFF.